This TCR beta chain is drawn from a study of T cells in localized non-small cell lung cancer. The CDR3 is 13 amino acids. Germline V gene lookup returns CDR1 KGHSH and CDR2 LQKENI. V lost 3 bases to trimming and J lost 3 bases, with 6 bases between them. With respect to this clone: Its antigen is unknown.

Findings and limits, study-wide: Among the top 100 tumor clones, a median about 57 appeared in adjacent lung. There was higher T cell clonality in uninvolved adjacent lung than in tumor, and it was highest there.

Sequencing was performed with immunoSEQ multiplex PCR; in TCRdb, only in-frame clones are kept and a portion is missing. The profile shows roughly 30,000 clones, around 90% of them singletons. The rearrangement joins TRBV18 to TRBJ1-3; no definite D call. This specimen consisted of peripheral blood, obtained before any cancer treatment. This clonotype was obtained from a female donor at least 60 years old with stage I lung adenocarcinoma. The CDR3 reads CASSPIRGNTIYF. CDR3 coding DNA: TGTGCCAGCTCACCTATACGTGGAAACACCATATATTTT.